This T cell receptor (beta chain) was identified in a study of cytomegalovirus exposure and HLA in healthy donors (dated by TCRdb to between 2016 and 2019). Regarding the complete study: An earlier analysis of roughly 630 of the donors reported 276 Gb of sequence data and roughly 110 million unique TCR beta sequences from some 180 million T cells. An early release that covered more than 550 HLA-typed donors contained about 300 gigabases of sequencing data and about 84 million unique TCR sequences. Of the 350 to 450 genotyped donors, over 80% were placed in the genetic ancestry cluster associated with self-reported Caucasian donors. The aim of the study was to test whether cataloging public T cell receptors could identify signatures of past pathogen exposure. Using immunosequencing, the study profiled T cell repertoires from about 610 subjects and related those repertoires to cytomegalovirus serostatus. In addition to the first cohort of 650 to 750 subjects, a separate validation cohort of over 90 different subjects was used. The study combined high-throughput TCR immunosequencing, statistical association of individual TCRs with disease status, and machine learning to predict cytomegalovirus infection status. A later analysis re-analyzed previously published TCR beta repertoires from 666 donors and added high-resolution HLA genotyping to study TCR occurrence patterns. The later analysis used no new phenotypic data to find candidate immune exposures, relying instead on TCR beta sequences and their occurrence across donors. To decide whether each TCR beta V gene segment behaved as functional or pseudogenic, an earlier analysis of 587 of the donors relied on high-throughput TCR beta sequencing. Donor age, sex, ethnicity and CMV serostatus were compiled alongside the repertoire data. A later genetic analysis used genome-wide SNP genotypes for about 65% of the roughly 670 donors, treating that subset as a discovery cohort. All discovery cohort repertoires had been generated using a single sequencing platform. HLA typing included class I and class II loci at four-digit resolution. Typing coverage differed by locus: A, B, C, DRB1 and DQB1 were typed in roughly 629-640 donors, DQA1 in 522, DPA1 in around 610, and DPB1 in roughly 450. About 5 DR-DQ haplotypes were handled as single units for association and clustering, since linkage in the cohort was strong. Among about 400 genotyped donors of the cohort, an average of approximately 200,000 unique TCR beta nucleotide sequences was sequenced per donor, of which about 18% were non-productive. The paper's findings and limits, for the study overall: An earlier analysis of 587 of the donors showed that most TCR beta V segments appeared in productive rearrangements either about 87% or about 30% of the time, which broadly matched IMGT annotations. According to a later analysis, TCR association rates differed among HLA loci, with DRB1 alleles showing the most associated TCRs and HLA-C alleles showing the fewest. The earlier analysis of approximately 540 of the donors excluded seventeen rarely observed V segments, including chromosome 9 orphons, because counts were too low. Compared with equally common non-associated chains, HLA-associated TCR beta chains in a later analysis were more clonally expanded and had lower generation probabilities. In a later genetic analysis, a missense DCLRE1C variant was associated with V-gene and J-gene trimming of TCR beta chains, and the association was replicated in an independent cohort. HLA typing was unavailable for some donors at each locus, so association tests used only the typed subset. In a later analysis, most CMV-associated TCR beta chains were found to appear HLA-restricted, with HLA associations seemingly driven largely by CMV exposure. According to the authors, the approach could potentially be generalized to other disease states and immunological phenotypes. CMV serostatus was the only immune exposure information available for the cohort. A few of the identified cytomegalovirus-associated TCR beta chains were confirmed in vitro to be specific for cytomegalovirus antigens. A later analysis associated some 17,000 TCR beta sequences with specific HLA alleles at a false discovery rate of 0.05. The sequencing pipeline was judged likely to have produced a cluster of highly shared sequence variants as a technical artifact. In a later analysis, several top co-occurrence clusters were reported to appear linked to parvovirus B19, influenza, CMV and Epstein-Barr virus. The classifier was reported to diagnose cytomegalovirus status with high specificity and sensitivity in both the original and validation cohorts. Assigning TCR associations to individual alleles was difficult when HLA alleles, especially DR and DQ, strongly co-occurred. Correlated functional status among segregating V segments might be attributable to linkage disequilibrium, but an unknown experimental factor could not be ruled out. A further reported finding was that TCR beta sequences accurately predicted the HLA-A and HLA-B alleles for most subjects in the first cohort. The cohort was sequenced for TCR beta chains only, and without alpha or paired-chain data the features that could be detected were limited. Most TCR sequences were observed very rarely across donors, whereas some public TCRs were present in many individuals. Roughly uniform sequencing depth across donors was assumed in presence/absence analyses, although this assumption may not hold. The 87-base-pair reads could not distinguish some IMGT-functional V segments, including TRBV6-2 and TRBV6-3, so those segments were excluded. Compared with the roughly 600-donor mean, donors in an Asian-associated ancestry cluster had fewer N-insertions in productive TCRs, according to a later genetic analysis. In the study, approximately 160 TCR beta chains were listed as associated with cytomegalovirus.

V is trimmed back by 6 bases and J by 2 bases, and the junction contains 7 bases that no gene match accounts for. As encoded in the germline V gene (reference sequence), CDR1 is LNHDA while CDR2 is SQIVND. Taken from cysteine to phenylalanine, the CDR3 has 15 residues. Only the CDR3 DNA stays, 45 bases, in frame from base 1. Libraries were prepared through the immunoSEQ multiplex PCR assay. A mixture of 60 forward primers for TCR Vbeta segments and 13 reverse primers for TCR Jbeta segments was used in the multiplex PCR. A multiplex PCR assay on genomic DNA amplified the CDR3 region of rearranged TCR beta genes. The amplified TCR beta libraries were sequenced on the Illumina HiSeq System as 87-base-pair reads. Processing in the source paper ran as follows. A later analysis tallied approximately 87 million unique TCR beta chains across the 700 or so repertoires, and around 12 million of those chains were shared by two or more donors. Raw reads were error-corrected and collapsed into unique sequences by a nearest-neighbor algorithm in which closely related sequences were merged to remove PCR and sequencing errors. V, D and J gene segments were assigned by aligning CDR3 sequences to IMGT reference sequences. For a sequence to be retained, a match of at least six nucleotides to both a V gene segment and a J gene segment was required. A rearrangement was called productive if the CDR3 had no stop codons and remained in frame with V and J, and every other rearrangement was called non-productive. CDR3 was defined according to IMGT convention as the region running from the second conserved V-encoded cysteine to the conserved J-encoded phenylalanine. The earlier analysis of some 550 of the donors excluded any sequence lacking an unambiguous match to a single V gene segment. In an earlier analysis of roughly 500 of the donors, V segments were called functional above 56.7% productive rearrangements and were called segregating when the between-donor standard deviation exceeded 5%. To diagnose cytomegalovirus status from the catalog of TCR beta chain sequences, a statistical classification framework was built. In a later analysis, V and J genes were assigned by comparing TCR nucleotide sequences against IMGT/GENE-DB human TR gene sequences. In a later analysis, CDR3 sequences and most-parsimonious VDJ recombination scenarios were assigned using the TCRdist pipeline. In a later analysis, each TCR beta chain was defined by its CDR3 amino acid sequence together with its V-gene family, and reads lacking a unique V-gene family were excluded. To address suspected cross-contamination and a sequencing artifact, a later analysis removed over 500 highly shared, low-generation-probability nucleotide sequences. For each public chain, a later analysis derived a clonal expansion index from normalized ranks of inferred template counts within each repertoire. Generation probabilities in a later analysis came from a VDJ recombination model fitted to out-of-frame rearrangements, and those results were checked against IGoR. Hypergeometric tests were used in a later analysis to score TCR-TCR, TCR-HLA and TCR-CMV co-occurrence, with a repertoire-size bias correction applied to the TCR pairs. In a later analysis, false discovery rates were estimated by permuting HLA or CMV assignments 20 times. In a later analysis, co-occurring TCRs were grouped with DBSCAN, and TCRdist sequence similarity was added when clustering was performed within HLA-allele-positive subsets. Repertoires with fewer than 30,000 or more than 120,000 public chains, plus five repertoires with anomalous nucleotide sharing, were excluded from co-occurrence clustering. Sourced from immuneACCESS, this table was stored by TCRdb with only in-frame sequences that have V and J called. A share of the clones is absent; for the studies checked, an unresolved V gene accounts for under half, and the remainder has no known explanation. The DNA gave D and trimming, while V, J and clone size come from that table. Recorded for this sample are around 100,000 clones; around 60% of them occurred a single time. The ten largest clones take up around 3.3% of the sample.

The cohort comprised 710 or so healthy bone marrow donors. All cohort members were sampled while nominally healthy, although unrecorded immune exposures were likely present. The donor was CMV seronegative and was included in the group of approximately 350 seronegative cohort members. A peripheral blood sample was collected from each donor, and TCR beta sequencing was performed on peripheral blood mononuclear cells. Genomic DNA was extracted from the blood cell samples with the Qiagen DNeasy Blood Extraction Kit. Notes on this clone: Its antigen is still unknown. No quality values exist for individual bases; no much larger clone is one base distant.

The rearrangement combines TRBV19 with TRBJ1-1, with TRBD1 matching 9 junction bases. The origin of this receptor is a woman between 50 and 59 years old in good health and CMV-seronegative. The material sequenced was PBMCs. The DNA reads TGTGCCAGTAGCCAAAAGACAGGGGGAAACACTGAAGCTTTCTTT. It specifies CASSQKTGGNTEAFF.